These 6 T cell receptor beta chains originate from one sample sequenced in a study of blood T cells in healthy people across ages. The second PCR ran about 6 to 12 cycles with a sample-barcoded 5' primer and J-beta primers. TCRdb processed the 5' RACE reads anew with MiXCR; each CDR3 protein has one entry. The sample has over a million distinct CDR3 sequences, over 35% seen once. The sequenced material came from blood. The receptors shown here come from an older woman in good health.

The sample holds a few counts of this clonotype. The chain employs TRBV2 and TRBJ2-5; D might be TRBD2 (6 bases). The length of the CDR3 is 15 residues. Germline CDR1 is SNHLY and CDR2 is FYNNEI. Trimming removed 3 bases from V and 2 bases from J, with 13 bases in between. The CDR3 DNA reads as TGTGCCAGCAGTGACAGGCTAGCGACGCAAGAGACCCAGTACTTC. Protein: CASSDRLATQETQYF.

This clonotype was counted between two and nine times. CDR3 nucleotide sequence: TGTGCCAGCAGTACAACCTACAATGAGCAGTTCTTC. Amino acids: CASSTTYNEQFF. The rearrangement joins TRBV12-3 or TRBV12-4 to TRBJ2-1; D call uncertain. The CDR3 consists of 12 residues. V lost 5 bases and J lost 2, with 4 bases in between.

In this sample, this clonotype turned up a few times. This chain joins TRBV20-1 and TRBJ2-5; 9 nucleotides align to TRBD2. With V trimmed by 0 bases and J by 5 bases, 4 bases remained unmatched. Germline CDR1 and CDR2: DFQATT and SNEGSKA (reference sequence). The CDR3 consists of 14 residues. This CDR3 reads CSARDAGGRETQYF. The CDR3 nucleotides are TGCAGTGCTAGAGATGCGGGGGGGAGGGAGACCCAGTACTTC.

The rearrangement uses TRBV10-2 and TRBJ1-2, with D tentatively TRBD1 (5 bases). The germline V and J ends were trimmed by 5 bases and 4 bases, with 17 bases remaining between them. Germline CDR1 reads WSHSY; CDR2 reads SAAADI. The CDR3 has 15 amino acids. The CDR3 loop is CASSPSFQGTYGYTF. The CDR3 coding sequence is TGCGCCAGCAGTCCTTCCTTCCAGGGAACCTATGGCTACACCTTC.

This chain links TRBV9 with TRBJ2-1; D not resolved. The last part of the DNA fits TRBJ2-7 better; the J call may be wrong. Germline V lookup: CDR1 SGDLS, CDR2 YYNGEE. This CDR3 is 13 amino acids long. In DNA form, the CDR3 reads TGTGCCAGCAGCCCCAGGTTAGCAAACGAGCAGTACTTC. It specifies CASSPRLANEQYF.

The chain employs TRBV4-2 and TRBJ2-3; unclear D gene. The germline V and J ends were trimmed by 0 bases and 10 bases, with 11 bases remaining between them. Looked up from germline, CDR1 is LGHNA and CDR2 is YNFKEQ. The CDR3 length is 13 residues. The CDR3 region has the DNA TGTGCCAGCAGCCAAGATGTCCGGGTGGCGCAGTATTTT. This sequence encodes CASSQDVRVAQYF.